This T cell receptor beta chain was observed in a study of T cells in Graves' hyperthyroidism and ophthalmopathy. Amplified TCR beta CDR3 regions came from RNA transcripts. The HTBI primer set was used in a first-round RT-PCR of the TCR CDR3. TCRdb reanalysed the multiplex PCR reads using MiXCR and keeps one entry per CDR3 protein. The sample lists approximately 600,000 distinct CDR3 sequences; 14% to 15% were seen once. This clonotype was detected many times. This sequence originates from a woman between 40 and 55 years old with Graves' ophthalmopathy. Sequences were obtained from blood.

CDR3 region: CASSKSENSYEQYF. CDR3 DNA: TGTGCCAGCAGCAAGTCAGAAAACTCCTACGAGCAGTACTTC. The chain is built from TRBV12-3 or TRBV12-4 and TRBJ2-7, with D uncertain. The CDR3 sequence is 14 residues long. Trimming stripped 6 bases from V and 0 bases from J, with 12 bases between.